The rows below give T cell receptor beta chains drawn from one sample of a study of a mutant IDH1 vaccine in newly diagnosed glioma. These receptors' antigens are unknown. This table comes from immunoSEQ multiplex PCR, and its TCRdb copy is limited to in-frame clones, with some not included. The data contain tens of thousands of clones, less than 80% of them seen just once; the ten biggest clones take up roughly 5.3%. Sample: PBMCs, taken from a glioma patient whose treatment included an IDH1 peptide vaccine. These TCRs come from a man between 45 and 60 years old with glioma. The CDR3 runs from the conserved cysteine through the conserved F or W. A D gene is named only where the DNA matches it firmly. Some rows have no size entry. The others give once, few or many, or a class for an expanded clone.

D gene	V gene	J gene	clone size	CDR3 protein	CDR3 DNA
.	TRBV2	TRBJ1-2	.	CASSEGGSYGYTF	TGTGCCAGCAGTGAGGGCGGCTCCTATGGCTACACCTTC
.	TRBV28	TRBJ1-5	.	CASSFVISSNQPQHF	TGTGCCAGCAGTTTCGTAATTTCTAGCAATCAGCCCCAGCATTTT
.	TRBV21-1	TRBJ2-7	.	CASSKNWDRGPYEQYF	TGTGCCAGCAGCAAAAACTGGGACAGGGGGCCCTACGAGCAGTACTTC
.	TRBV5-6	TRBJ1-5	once	CASSLGGSFSNQPQHF	TGTGCCAGCAGCCTGGGTGGGTCTTTTAGCAATCAGCCCCAGCATTTT
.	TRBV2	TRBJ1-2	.	CASSDKAGYGYTF	TGTGCCAGCAGTGACAAGGCTGGCTATGGCTACACCTTC
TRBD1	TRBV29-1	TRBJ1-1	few	CSVRAGGNTEAFF	TGCAGCGTTAGGGCAGGGGGGAACACTGAAGCTTTCTTT
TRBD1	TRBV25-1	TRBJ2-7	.	CASSGQGPSSYEQYF	TGTGCCAGCAGTGGACAGGGACCTAGCTCCTACGAGCAGTACTTC
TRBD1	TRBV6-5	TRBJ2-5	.	CASSYSGQGASMTQYF	TGTGCCAGCAGTTACTCGGGACAGGGGGCGAGTATGACCCAGTACTTC
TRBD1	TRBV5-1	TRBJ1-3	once	CASSLSQGAGNTIYF	TGCGCCAGCAGCTTGAGCCAGGGGGCTGGAAACACCATATATTTT
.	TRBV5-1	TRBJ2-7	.	CASSLGVVGYEQYF	TGCGCCAGCAGCCTGGGGGTAGTAGGCTACGAGCAGTACTTC
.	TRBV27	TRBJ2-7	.	CASSPGPYEQYF	TGTGCCAGCAGCCCAGGGCCCTACGAGCAGTACTTC
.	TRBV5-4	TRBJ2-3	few	CASSFQGSTDTQYF	TGTGCCAGCAGCTTCCAGGGGAGCACAGATACGCAGTATTTT
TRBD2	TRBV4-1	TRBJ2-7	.	CASSLPEAGSLGEQYF	TGCGCCAGCAGCCTCCCAGAAGCGGGGAGCCTGGGCGAGCAGTACTTC
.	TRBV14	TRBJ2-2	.	CASSLGLHWELFF	TGTGCCAGCAGCCTGGGGCTACATTGGGAGCTGTTTTTT
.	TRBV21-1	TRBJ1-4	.	CASSRVGVEVKLFF	TGTGCCAGCAGCAGGGTGGGGGTTGAGGTAAAACTGTTTTTT
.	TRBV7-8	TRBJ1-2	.	CASSLAEGTYYGYTF	TGTGCCAGCAGCTTAGCGGAGGGAACGTACTATGGCTACACCTTC
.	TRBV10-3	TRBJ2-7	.	CAISVGGGATYEQYF	TGTGCCATCAGTGTTGGTGGGGGGGCCACCTACGAGCAGTACTTC
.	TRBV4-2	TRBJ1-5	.	CASSQIANSNQPQHF	TGTGCCAGCAGCCAGATTGCTAATAGCAATCAGCCCCAGCATTTT
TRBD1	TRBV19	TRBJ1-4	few	CASSIPAGGLNEKLFF	TGTGCCAGTAGTATACCGGCAGGGGGCCTTAATGAAAAACTGTTTTTT
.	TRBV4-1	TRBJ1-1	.	CASSQPGNTEAFF	TGCGCCAGCAGCCAACCAGGGAACACTGAAGCTTTCTTT
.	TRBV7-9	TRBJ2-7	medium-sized	CASSQGSNEQYF	TGTGCCAGCAGCCAGGGGAGCAACGAGCAGTACTTC
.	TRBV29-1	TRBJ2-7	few	CSVAGHSYEQYF	TGCAGCGTTGCGGGGCACTCCTACGAGCAGTACTTC
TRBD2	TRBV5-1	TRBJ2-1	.	CASSLASGGGYNEQFF	TGCGCCAGCAGCTTGGCCAGCGGGGGGGGTTACAATGAGCAGTTCTTC
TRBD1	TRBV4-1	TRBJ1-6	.	CASRISGTENSPLHF	TGCGCCAGCAGAATTTCCGGGACAGAGAATTCACCCCTCCACTTT
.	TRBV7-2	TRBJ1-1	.	CASRPDGQQYYTEAFF	TGTGCCAGCAGGCCAGACGGACAGCAATATTACACTGAAGCTTTCTTT
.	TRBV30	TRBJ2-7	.	CAWSFGQIIYEQYF	TGTGCCTGGAGTTTCGGACAGATCATCTACGAGCAGTACTTC
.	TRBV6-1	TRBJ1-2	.	CASSLRGAYGYTF	TGTGCCAGCAGTCTCAGGGGTGCATATGGCTACACCTTC
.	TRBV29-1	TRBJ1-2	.	CSVRGQPGYTF	TGCAGCGTCAGAGGGCAACCTGGCTACACCTTC
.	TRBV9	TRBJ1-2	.	CASSGEGWEATF	TGTGCCAGCAGCGGGGAGGGGTGGGAGGCGACCTTC
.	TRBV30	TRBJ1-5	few	CAWSFGGSGQPQHF	TGTGCCTGGAGTTTTGGGGGCAGCGGGCAGCCCCAGCATTTT
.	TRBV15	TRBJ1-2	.	CATSRVGSGYTF	TGTGCCACCAGCAGAGTAGGCAGCGGCTACACCTTC
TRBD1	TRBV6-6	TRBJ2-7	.	CASSRDTGDYEQYF	TGTGCCAGCAGCAGAGACACAGGGGACTACGAGCAGTACTTC
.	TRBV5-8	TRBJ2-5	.	CASSLRQTWETQYF	TGTGCCAGCAGCTTGAGGCAGACATGGGAGACCCAGTACTTC
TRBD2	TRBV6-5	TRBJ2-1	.	CASSSSGGLYNEQFF	TGTGCCAGCAGCAGTAGCGGGGGCCTCTACAATGAGCAGTTCTTC
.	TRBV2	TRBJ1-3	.	CASSPDWASGNTIYF	TGTGCCAGCAGCCCCGACTGGGCTTCTGGAAACACCATATATTTT
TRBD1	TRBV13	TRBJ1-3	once	CASSWGQGDYSGNTIYF	TGTGCCAGCAGCTGGGGACAGGGGGATTATTCTGGAAACACCATATATTTT
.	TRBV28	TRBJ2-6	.	CASSLGDSGANVLTF	TGTGCCAGCAGTTTGGGGGACTCTGGGGCCAACGTCCTGACTTTC